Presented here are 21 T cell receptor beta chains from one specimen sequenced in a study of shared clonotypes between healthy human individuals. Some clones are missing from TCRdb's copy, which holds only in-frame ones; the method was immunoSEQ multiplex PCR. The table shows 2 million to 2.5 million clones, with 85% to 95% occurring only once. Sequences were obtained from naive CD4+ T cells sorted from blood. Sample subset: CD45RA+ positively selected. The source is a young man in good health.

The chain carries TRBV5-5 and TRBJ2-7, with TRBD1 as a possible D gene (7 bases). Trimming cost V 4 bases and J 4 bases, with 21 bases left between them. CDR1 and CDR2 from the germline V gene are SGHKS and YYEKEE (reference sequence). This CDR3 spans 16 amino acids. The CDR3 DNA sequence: TGTGCCAGCAGCGTGGAGGGGGCCAAGGGCAAGTACGAGCAGTACTTC. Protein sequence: CASSVEGAKGKYEQYF.

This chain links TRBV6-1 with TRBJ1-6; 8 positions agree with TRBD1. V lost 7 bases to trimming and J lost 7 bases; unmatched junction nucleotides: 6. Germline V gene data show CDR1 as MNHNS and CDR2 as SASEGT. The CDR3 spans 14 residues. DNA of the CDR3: TGTGCCAGCAATAGACAGGGGAGGAATTCACCCCTCCACTTT. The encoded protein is CASNRQGRNSPLHF.

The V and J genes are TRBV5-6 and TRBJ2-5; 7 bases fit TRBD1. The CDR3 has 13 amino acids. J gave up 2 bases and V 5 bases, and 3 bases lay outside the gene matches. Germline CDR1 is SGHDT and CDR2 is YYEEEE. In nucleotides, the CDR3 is TGTGCCAGCAGACGGACAGGACAAGAGACCCAGTACTTC. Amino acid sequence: CASRRTGQETQYF.

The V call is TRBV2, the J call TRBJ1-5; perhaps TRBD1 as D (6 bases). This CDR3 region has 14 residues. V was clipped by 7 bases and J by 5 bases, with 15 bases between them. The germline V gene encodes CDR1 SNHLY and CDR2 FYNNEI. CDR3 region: CASMPTGRYQPQHF. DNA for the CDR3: TGTGCCAGCATGCCAACAGGGAGATATCAGCCCCAGCATTTT.

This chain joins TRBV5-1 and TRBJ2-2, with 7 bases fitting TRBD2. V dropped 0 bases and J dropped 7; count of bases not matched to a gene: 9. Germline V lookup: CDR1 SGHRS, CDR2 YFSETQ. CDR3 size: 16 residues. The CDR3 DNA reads TGCGCCAGCAGCTTGGGGTCTGGGACTAATGGCGGGGAGCTGTTTTTT. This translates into CASSLGSGTNGGELFF.

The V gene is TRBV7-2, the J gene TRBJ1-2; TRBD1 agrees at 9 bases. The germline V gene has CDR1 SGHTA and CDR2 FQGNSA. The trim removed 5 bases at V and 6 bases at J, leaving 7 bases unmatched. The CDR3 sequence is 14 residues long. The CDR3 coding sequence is TGTGCCAGCAGCCCCGCCCGGACAGGGGATGGCTACACCTTC. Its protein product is CASSPARTGDGYTF.

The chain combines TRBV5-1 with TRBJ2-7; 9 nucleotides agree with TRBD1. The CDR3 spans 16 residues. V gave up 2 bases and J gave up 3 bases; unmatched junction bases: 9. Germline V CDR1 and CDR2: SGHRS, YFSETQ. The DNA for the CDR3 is TGCGCCAGCAGCTTTAACCCGGGACAGGGTTTCTACGAGCAGTACTTC. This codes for CASSFNPGQGFYEQYF.

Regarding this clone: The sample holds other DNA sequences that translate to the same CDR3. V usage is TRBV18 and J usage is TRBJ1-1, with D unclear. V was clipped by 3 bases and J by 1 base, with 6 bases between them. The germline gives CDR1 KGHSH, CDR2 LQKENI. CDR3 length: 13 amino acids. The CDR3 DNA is TGTGCCAGCTCACCTGCCGGGAACACTGAAGCTTTCTTT. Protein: CASSPAGNTEAFF.

The CDR3 DNA follows: TGTGCCAGCAGAGAAGCCGACAGGGGTGGCACTGAAGCTTTCTTT. Translating gives CASREADRGGTEAFF. The chain couples TRBV27 to TRBJ1-1; 8 bases are a match to TRBD1. V was pared by 6 bases and J by 4 bases, with 10 bases of the junction left unmatched. The germline V gene has CDR1 MNHEY and CDR2 SMNVEV (reference sequence). The CDR3 is 15 residues long.

In DNA, the CDR3 is TGTGCCAGCATCATAGGACAGGCGAACACCGGGGAGCTGTTTTTT. Its translation is CASIIGQANTGELFF. The rearrangement links TRBV6-1 to TRBJ2-2; 7 bases line up with TRBD1. CDR1 is MNHNS and CDR2 is SASEGT in the germline V gene. CDR3 length: 15 amino acids. V gave up 7 bases and J gave up 0 bases; unmatched junction bases: 5.

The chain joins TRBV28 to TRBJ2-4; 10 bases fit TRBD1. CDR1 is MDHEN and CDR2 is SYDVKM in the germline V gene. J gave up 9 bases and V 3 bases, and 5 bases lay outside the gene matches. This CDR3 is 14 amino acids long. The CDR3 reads CASSFGQGVFIQYF. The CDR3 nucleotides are TGTGCCAGCAGTTTTGGACAGGGGGTTTTCATTCAGTACTTC.

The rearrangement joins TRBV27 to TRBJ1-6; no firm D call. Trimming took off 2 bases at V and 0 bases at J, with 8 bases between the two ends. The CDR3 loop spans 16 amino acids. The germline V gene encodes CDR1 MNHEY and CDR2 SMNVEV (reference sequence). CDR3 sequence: CASSLIASSYNSPLHF. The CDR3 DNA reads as TGTGCCAGCAGTTTAATTGCGAGCTCCTATAATTCACCCCTCCACTTT.

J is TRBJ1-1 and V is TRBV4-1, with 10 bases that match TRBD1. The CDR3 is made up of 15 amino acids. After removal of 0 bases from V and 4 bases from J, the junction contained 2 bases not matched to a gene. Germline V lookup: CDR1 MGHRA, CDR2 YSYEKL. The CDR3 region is CASSQEGTGVTEAFF. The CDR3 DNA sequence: TGCGCCAGCAGCCAAGAGGGGACAGGGGTCACTGAAGCTTTCTTT.

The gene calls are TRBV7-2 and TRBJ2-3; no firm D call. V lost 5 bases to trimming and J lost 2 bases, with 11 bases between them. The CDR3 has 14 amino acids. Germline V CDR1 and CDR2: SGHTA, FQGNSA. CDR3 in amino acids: CASSLGFFTDTQYF. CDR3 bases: TGTGCCAGCAGCCTTGGCTTCTTCACAGATACGCAGTATTTT.

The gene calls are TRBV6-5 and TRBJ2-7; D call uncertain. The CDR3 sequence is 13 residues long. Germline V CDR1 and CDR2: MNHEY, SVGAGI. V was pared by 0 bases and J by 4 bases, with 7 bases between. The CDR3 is CASSYSSAYEQYF. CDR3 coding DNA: TGTGCCAGCAGTTACTCGTCCGCTTACGAGCAGTACTTC.

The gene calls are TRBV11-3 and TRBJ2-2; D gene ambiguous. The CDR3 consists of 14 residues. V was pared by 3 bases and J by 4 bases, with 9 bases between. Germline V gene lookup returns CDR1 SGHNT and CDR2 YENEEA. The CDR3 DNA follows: TGTGCCAGCAGCTTCGGTTCGAGCACCGGGGAGCTGTTTTTT. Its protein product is CASSFGSSTGELFF. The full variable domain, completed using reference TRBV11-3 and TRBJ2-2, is EAGVVQSPRYKIIEKKQPVAFWCNPISGHNTLYWYLQNLGQGPELLIRYENEEAVDDSQLPKDRFSAERLKGVDSTLKIQPAELGDSAVYLCASSFGSSTGELFFGEGSRLTVL.

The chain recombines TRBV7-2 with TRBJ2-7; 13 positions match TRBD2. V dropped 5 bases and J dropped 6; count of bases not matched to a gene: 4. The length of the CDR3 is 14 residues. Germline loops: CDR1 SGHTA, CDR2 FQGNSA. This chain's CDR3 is CASSTSGRAGEQYF. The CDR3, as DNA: TGTGCCAGCAGCACTAGCGGGAGGGCCGGCGAGCAGTACTTC.

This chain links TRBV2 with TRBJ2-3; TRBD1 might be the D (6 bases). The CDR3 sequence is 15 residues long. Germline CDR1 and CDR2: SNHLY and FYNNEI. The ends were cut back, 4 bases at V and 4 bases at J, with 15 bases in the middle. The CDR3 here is CASSAVGTYADTQYF. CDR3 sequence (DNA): TGTGCCAGCAGTGCCGTTGGGACATACGCAGATACGCAGTATTTT.

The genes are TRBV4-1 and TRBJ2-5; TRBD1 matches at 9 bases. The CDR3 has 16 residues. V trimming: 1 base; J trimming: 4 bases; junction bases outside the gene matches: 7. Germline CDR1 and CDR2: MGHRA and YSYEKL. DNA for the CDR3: TGCGCCAGCAGCCAAGGAGTACAGGGGGCCCGAGAGACCCAGTACTTC. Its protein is CASSQGVQGARETQYF.

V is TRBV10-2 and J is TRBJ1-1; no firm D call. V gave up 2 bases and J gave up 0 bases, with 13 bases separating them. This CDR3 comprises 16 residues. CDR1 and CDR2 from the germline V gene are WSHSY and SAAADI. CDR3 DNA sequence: TGCGCCAGCAGTGAGGTGTTGGAGACAATGAACACTGAAGCTTTCTTT. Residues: CASSEVLETMNTEAFF.

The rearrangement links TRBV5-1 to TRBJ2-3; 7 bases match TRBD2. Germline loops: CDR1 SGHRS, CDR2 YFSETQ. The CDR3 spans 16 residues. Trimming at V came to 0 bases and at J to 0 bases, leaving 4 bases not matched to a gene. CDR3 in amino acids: CASSLALAESTDTQYF. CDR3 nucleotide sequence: TGCGCCAGCAGCTTGGCCCTAGCGGAGAGCACAGATACGCAGTATTTT.